These T cell receptor beta chains were read from a single sample in a study of T cell changes during pregnancy in multiple sclerosis. Produced via immunoSEQ multiplex PCR; TCRdb's table is partial and in-frame only. This sample has tens of thousands of clones; approximately 91% occur once, and the top ten carry around 0.8%. The sample consisted of CD4+ T cells from peripheral blood mononuclear cells, taken in the first trimester of pregnancy. Receptors originate from a female donor with multiple sclerosis, enrolled in a pregnancy study. The CDR3 runs from the conserved cysteine through the conserved F or W. The D gene is left open where the match is weak. Where a row states a size, it is once, few, many or the class of an expanded clone; other rows omit it.

V	D	size	J	CDR3	DNA
TRBV18	-	-	TRBJ1-1	CASSPQGLGTTEAFF	TGTGCCAGCTCACCTCAGGGGCTGGGGACCACTGAAGCTTTCTTT
TRBV6-6	TRBD2	once	TRBJ2-1	CASSYSPSGGFYEQFF	TGTGCCAGCAGTTACTCTCCTAGCGGGGGGTTCTATGAGCAGTTCTTC
TRBV2	-	-	TRBJ1-1	CASRLGQLGTEAFF	TGTGCCAGCAGACTTGGACAGTTGGGGACTGAAGCTTTCTTT
TRBV19	-	-	TRBJ1-5	CASLRGTQGQPQHF	TGTGCCAGTCTAAGGGGGACCCAGGGTCAGCCCCAGCATTTT
TRBV4-3	-	-	TRBJ1-1	CASSSQTGDTEAFF	TGCGCCAGCAGCTCCCAAACGGGAGACACTGAAGCTTTCTTT
TRBV7-9	TRBD2	-	TRBJ2-5	CASSASWATSGGLETQYF	TGTGCCAGCAGTGCTTCGTGGGCGACTAGCGGGGGGCTGGAGACCCAGTACTTC
TRBV4-3	TRBD2	-	TRBJ2-6	CASSQRGGASGANVLTF	TGCGCCAGCAGCCAACGGGGGGGGGCCTCTGGGGCCAACGTCCTGACTTTC
TRBV2	-	-	TRBJ2-3	CASSEVAGTNTQYF	TGTGCCAGCAGTGAAGTGGCGGGGACGAATACGCAGTATTTT
TRBV4-1	-	-	TRBJ1-3	CASSQVSGGNSGNTIYF	TGCGCCAGCAGCCAAGTTAGTGGGGGGAACTCTGGAAACACCATATATTTT
TRBV10-2	-	-	TRBJ2-3	CASSENAAKDTQYF	TGCGCCAGCAGTGAGAACGCCGCTAAGGATACGCAGTATTTT
TRBV20-1	-	-	TRBJ2-7	CSARTMREQYF	TGCAGTGCTAGGACAATGCGCGAGCAGTACTTC
TRBV19	TRBD1	-	TRBJ1-1	CASSTRDRGAFF	TGTGCCAGTAGTACACGGGACAGGGGAGCTTTCTTT
TRBV19	TRBD1	once	TRBJ1-2	CASSRRQGIGGYGYTF	TGTGCCAGTAGCAGACGACAGGGGATAGGAGGCTATGGCTACACCTTC
TRBV9	TRBD1	-	TRBJ2-7	CASSVAQGANEQYF	TGTGCCAGCAGCGTAGCACAGGGGGCAAACGAGCAGTACTTC
TRBV21-1	-	-	TRBJ1-1	CASSKCRGSAKAFF	TGTGCCAGCAGCAAATGTCGGGGTTCGGCAAAAGCTTTCTTT
TRBV4-3	-	-	TRBJ1-2	CASSQDVGLRFYTF	TGCGCCAGCAGCCAAGATGTCGGGTTGCGATTCTACACCTTC
TRBV5-4	TRBD1	-	TRBJ1-4	CASSLDRLAEKLFF	TGTGCCAGCAGCCTGGACAGGTTGGCTGAAAAACTGTTTTTT
TRBV4-1	-	-	TRBJ1-3	CASSQVAAGRSGNTIYF	TGCGCCAGCAGCCAAGTGGCCGCGGGTAGATCTGGAAACACCATATATTTT
TRBV7-9	TRBD1	-	TRBJ1-2	CASSLLDRGFGYTF	TGTGCCAGCAGCTTATTAGACAGGGGGTTTGGCTACACCTTC
TRBV9	-	-	TRBJ1-4	CASSEGEGVGTNEKLFF	TGTGCCAGCAGCGAGGGGGAGGGGGTTGGGACTAATGAAAAACTGTTTTTT
TRBV5-6	TRBD1	-	TRBJ1-3	CASSGGQANSGNTIYF	TGTGCCAGCAGCGGCGGACAGGCCAACTCTGGAAACACCATATATTTT
TRBV5-1	TRBD1	-	TRBJ1-2	CASSLVAGGPGYTF	TGCGCCAGCAGCTTGGTGGCAGGGGGCCCTGGCTACACCTTC
TRBV7-6	-	once	TRBJ1-1	CASSSGGATEAFF	TGTGCCAGCAGCTCTGGGGGGGCCACTGAAGCTTTCTTT
TRBV7-2	TRBD2	-	TRBJ2-2	CASSSWTSGALNTGELFF	TGTGCCAGCAGCTCGTGGACTAGCGGGGCACTAAACACCGGGGAGCTGTTTTTT
TRBV4-2	TRBD1	-	TRBJ2-5	CASSQGQGEETQYF	TGTGCCAGCAGCCAAGGACAGGGGGAAGAGACCCAGTACTTC
TRBV28	-	-	TRBJ1-2	CASRPQGRANYGYTF	TGTGCCAGCAGGCCACAGGGACGGGCTAACTATGGCTACACCTTC
TRBV18	-	-	TRBJ1-1	CASSPLPPSGNTEAFF	TGTGCCAGCTCACCCCTACCTCCCTCGGGGAACACTGAAGCTTTCTTT
TRBV14	-	-	TRBJ1-3	CASSQDQGTNGNTIYF	TGTGCCAGCAGCCAAGATCAGGGAACGAATGGAAACACCATATATTTT
TRBV5-6	-	-	TRBJ1-2	CASSLVPDSNYGYTF	TGTGCCAGCAGCTTGGTCCCCGACAGCAACTATGGCTACACCTTC
TRBV7-9	TRBD1	-	TRBJ2-5	CASSNMGQQETQYF	TGTGCCAGCAGCAATATGGGACAGCAAGAGACCCAGTACTTC
TRBV18	-	-	TRBJ2-5	CASSPPQEETQYF	TGTGCCAGCTCACCACCCCAGGAAGAGACCCAGTACTTC
TRBV30	-	-	TRBJ2-7	CAWSVGLGEQYF	TGTGCCTGGAGTGTAGGCCTAGGAGAGCAGTACTTC
TRBV7-3	TRBD2	-	TRBJ2-1	CASSLTSGGGNEQFF	TGTGCCAGCAGCTTGACTAGCGGGGGTGGGAATGAGCAGTTCTTC
TRBV11-2	-	-	TRBJ2-1	CASSLTPSEQFF	TGTGCCAGCAGCTTAACACCAAGTGAGCAGTTCTTC
TRBV5-1	TRBD2	-	TRBJ2-1	CASRPSGVDSYNEQFF	TGCGCCAGCAGACCTAGCGGGGTAGACTCCTACAATGAGCAGTTCTTC
TRBV30	-	-	TRBJ1-2	CAWSVRVHGYTF	TGTGCCTGGAGTGTACGGGTTCACGGCTACACCTTC
TRBV10-3	TRBD2	-	TRBJ2-3	CANSGGPSTDTQYF	TGTGCCAACAGCGGGGGGCCCTCCACAGATACGCAGTATTTT
TRBV7-2	-	-	TRBJ1-1	CASSFNQQREAFF	TGTGCCAGCAGCTTTAACCAGCAGCGAGAAGCTTTCTTT
TRBV6-1	TRBD1	-	TRBJ1-5	CASSEAGQGIGQPQHF	TGTGCCAGCAGTGAGGCGGGACAGGGGATCGGTCAGCCCCAGCATTTT
TRBV5-4	-	-	TRBJ2-1	CASSLGVAVEQFF	TGTGCCAGCAGCTTGGGGGTAGCGGTGGAGCAGTTCTTC
TRBV19	-	-	TRBJ1-1	CASSIGGSEAFF	TGTGCCAGTAGTATTGGAGGGTCTGAAGCTTTCTTT
TRBV11-2	-	-	TRBJ1-1	CASSLLRRQHAEAFF	TGTGCCAGCAGCTTATTACGCAGGCAGCACGCTGAAGCTTTCTTT
TRBV7-3	-	-	TRBJ1-1	CASRKGNLENTEAFF	TGTGCCAGCAGAAAGGGGAATCTAGAGAACACTGAAGCTTTCTTT
TRBV9	TRBD2	-	TRBJ2-3	CASSGLAGHRTDTQYF	TGTGCCAGCAGCGGATTAGCGGGTCATCGCACAGATACGCAGTATTTT
TRBV4-3	-	-	TRBJ2-7	CASSQEGGAYEQYF	TGCGCCAGCAGCCAAGAAGGCGGCGCCTACGAGCAGTACTTC
TRBV6-5	-	-	TRBJ1-2	CASSYSGTLYGYTF	TGTGCCAGCAGTTACTCTGGGACACTCTATGGCTACACCTTC
TRBV7-9	TRBD1	-	TRBJ1-2	CASSSRAQTGLFSYTF	TGTGCCAGCAGCTCCCGCGCACAGACAGGGTTGTTCAGCTACACCTTC
TRBV5-8	-	-	TRBJ2-1	CASSLGSFGGPRNEQFF	TGTGCCAGCAGCTTGGGTTCTTTCGGGGGGCCGAGGAATGAGCAGTTCTTC